This T cell receptor (beta chain) was sequenced in a study of T cell repertoires in cytomegalovirus infection. Study background: Public TCR beta signatures were indicative of both CMV infection and a matching HLA type.

Study-wide findings and caveats: The ex vivo response showed dominance by HLA-C-restricted CMV-specific TCR beta clonotypes. Frequencies of public TCR beta families were cumulated, and this identified carriers of CMV plus the relevant HLA.

Details on this clonotype: Its antigen is not known.

Germline values: CDR1 MNHEY, CDR2 SMNVEV (reference sequence). With 6 bases clipped from V and 6 bases from J, the junction kept 10 bases outside the gene matches. CDR3 size: 14 residues. In TCRdb, the reads were re-called with MiXCR into one record per CDR3 protein. The sample yields about 230,000 distinct CDR3 sequences, roughly 22% seen once. This chain links TRBV27 with TRBJ2-7; 8 bases agree with TRBD1. The source is a human donor in good health (CMV status not recorded). Some clones in this sample may be carry-over from other donors' samples. What was sequenced was CD8+ T cells from PBMCs. The CDR3 loop is CASRDGQGSAEQYF. The CDR3 DNA reads TGTGCCAGCAGGGACGGACAGGGAAGCGCCGAGCAGTACTTC.